The clone carrying this T cell receptor beta chain was seen more than once but under ten times. What it binds is unknown. Libraries were made from TCR beta cDNA, and they carried unique molecular identifiers. TCRdb recomputed calls from the PCR reads with MiXCR, one row per CDR3 protein. The data contain 750,000 to 950,000 distinct CDR3 sequences, 35% to 55% of them singletons. The source of the sample is a study of post-analysis software for immune sequencing data. Study-wide findings and caveats: About five TRBV segments occurring more often in patients than controls included TRBV5-6, TRBV5-1 and TRBV20-1. Compared against controls, patients with multiple sclerosis displayed significantly lower normalized Chao1 diversity.

Germline loops: CDR1 KGHDR, CDR2 SFDVKD. V lost 5 bases and J lost 7, with 26 bases in between. The CDR3 extends over 18 amino acids. The origin of this receptor is a girl between 5 and 17 years old with multiple sclerosis. The J gene is TRBJ2-1, the V gene TRBV24-1; TRBD1 or TRBD2 may be the D gene (5 bases each). Sequenced input: blood. The CDR3 nucleotides read TGTGCCACCAGTGCCCGTTCCGGGGCTAGTGGCATATGGAATGAGCAGTTCTTC. Translated: CATSARSGASGIWNEQFF.